A selection of T cell receptor beta chains follows, all from one sample in a study of cytomegalovirus exposure and HLA in healthy donors. Profiling relied on immunoSEQ multiplex PCR, and the TCRdb table lists in-frame clones only, not all of them. This table has under 200,000 clones, around 84% appearing once. Sequenced sample: PBMCs. All receptors come from a male donor in good health and CMV-seropositive. Each CDR3 is given with its conserved first and last residue. Each record gives: CDR3 protein, CDR3 DNA, J gene, D gene, clone size, V gene, CDR3 length. The D gene is left open where the match is weak. Clone size, where shown, is once, few, many, or a class for clones that have expanded.

CDR3 protein: CASSLTGTGYNEQFF
CDR3 DNA: TGTGCCAGCAGCTTGACCGGGACAGGGTACAATGAGCAGTTCTTC
J gene: TRBJ2-1
D gene: TRBD1
clone size: .
V gene: TRBV7-9
CDR3 length: 15

CDR3 protein: CASRAGTSADNEQFF
CDR3 DNA: TGTGCCAGCAGGGCCGGGACTAGCGCCGACAATGAGCAGTTCTTC
J gene: TRBJ2-1
D gene: TRBD2
clone size: .
V gene: TRBV2
CDR3 length: 15

CDR3 protein: CASRPSGTGVTGELFF
CDR3 DNA: TGTGCCAGCAGACCCTCCGGGACAGGGGTCACCGGGGAGCTGTTTTTT
J gene: TRBJ2-2
D gene: TRBD1
clone size: .
V gene: TRBV7-6
CDR3 length: 16

CDR3 protein: CASSPGTSEDTQYF
CDR3 DNA: TGTGCCAGCAGCCCGGGGACTAGCGAAGATACGCAGTATTTT
J gene: TRBJ2-3
D gene: TRBD2
clone size: once
V gene: TRBV4-2
CDR3 length: 14

CDR3 protein: CASSAGGQATYEQYF
CDR3 DNA: TGTGCCAGCAGTGCCGGGGGGCAGGCAACCTACGAGCAGTACTTC
J gene: TRBJ2-7
D gene: .
clone size: .
V gene: TRBV25-1
CDR3 length: 15

CDR3 protein: CASSHDYEQFF
CDR3 DNA: TGTGCCAGCAGTCACGACTATGAGCAGTTCTTC
J gene: TRBJ2-1
D gene: .
clone size: few
V gene: TRBV5-4
CDR3 length: 11

CDR3 protein: CATSEGKNQPQHF
CDR3 DNA: TGTGCCACCAGCGAGGGCAAGAATCAGCCCCAGCATTTT
J gene: TRBJ1-5
D gene: .
clone size: .
V gene: TRBV15
CDR3 length: 13

CDR3 protein: CASSGWVSGWTDTQYF
CDR3 DNA: TGTGCCAGTAGTGGATGGGTGTCGGGGTGGACAGATACGCAGTATTTT
J gene: TRBJ2-3
D gene: .
clone size: .
V gene: TRBV19
CDR3 length: 16

CDR3 protein: CASSQGNSGRRGSEQFF
CDR3 DNA: TGCGCCAGCAGCCAAGGTAATAGCGGGAGGCGCGGCAGTGAGCAGTTCTTC
J gene: TRBJ2-1
D gene: TRBD2
clone size: .
V gene: TRBV4-1
CDR3 length: 17

CDR3 protein: CASSLGGRATEAFF
CDR3 DNA: TGTGCCAGCAGCCTCGGGGGTAGGGCGACTGAAGCTTTCTTT
J gene: TRBJ1-1
D gene: .
clone size: once
V gene: TRBV7-8
CDR3 length: 14

CDR3 protein: CASSESRGTYNEQFF
CDR3 DNA: TGCGCCAGCAGTGAGTCTCGGGGGACCTACAATGAGCAGTTCTTC
J gene: TRBJ2-1
D gene: .
clone size: .
V gene: TRBV10-1
CDR3 length: 15

CDR3 protein: CASSPGADTDTQYF
CDR3 DNA: TGTGCCAGCAGCCCAGGCGCAGACACAGATACGCAGTATTTT
J gene: TRBJ2-3
D gene: .
clone size: .
V gene: TRBV5-4
CDR3 length: 14

CDR3 protein: CASSSRQTNTGELFF
CDR3 DNA: TGTGCCAGTAGTTCAAGGCAGACAAACACCGGGGAGCTGTTTTTT
J gene: TRBJ2-2
D gene: .
clone size: .
V gene: TRBV19
CDR3 length: 15

CDR3 protein: CASSPPTESYGYTF
CDR3 DNA: TGTGCCAGCTCACCACCGACGGAGTCCTATGGCTACACCTTC
J gene: TRBJ1-2
D gene: .
clone size: few
V gene: TRBV18
CDR3 length: 14

CDR3 protein: CASSTGTSGSTDTQYF
CDR3 DNA: TGTGCCAGTAGTACCGGGACTAGCGGGAGTACAGATACGCAGTATTTT
J gene: TRBJ2-3
D gene: TRBD2
clone size: .
V gene: TRBV19
CDR3 length: 16

CDR3 protein: CASSGHRDRNTEAFF
CDR3 DNA: TGTGCCAGCAGCGGCCACAGGGACCGGAACACTGAAGCTTTCTTT
J gene: TRBJ1-1
D gene: .
clone size: .
V gene: TRBV9
CDR3 length: 15

CDR3 protein: CAGSPQAGTPETQYF
CDR3 DNA: TGTGCCGGCAGTCCGCAAGCGGGGACCCCGGAGACCCAGTACTTC
J gene: TRBJ2-5
D gene: TRBD2
clone size: .
V gene: TRBV27
CDR3 length: 15

CDR3 protein: CASSFQNRGLTGELFF
CDR3 DNA: TGTGCCAGCAGTTTCCAAAACAGGGGGCTGACCGGGGAGCTGTTTTTT
J gene: TRBJ2-2
D gene: TRBD1
clone size: .
V gene: TRBV5-6
CDR3 length: 16

CDR3 protein: CASSDGTPYEQYF
CDR3 DNA: TGTGCCAGCAGCGACGGGACACCCTACGAGCAGTACTTC
J gene: TRBJ2-7
D gene: .
clone size: .
V gene: TRBV7-2
CDR3 length: 13

CDR3 protein: CASSSLAGGYEQYF
CDR3 DNA: TGTGCCAGCAGTTCCTTAGCGGGGGGCTACGAGCAGTACTTC
J gene: TRBJ2-7
D gene: TRBD2
clone size: .
V gene: TRBV27
CDR3 length: 14

CDR3 protein: CASSHPGGAYNEQFF
CDR3 DNA: TGCGCCAGCAGCCATCCCGGGGGAGCCTACAATGAGCAGTTCTTC
J gene: TRBJ2-1
D gene: .
clone size: .
V gene: TRBV4-3
CDR3 length: 15

CDR3 protein: CASKFGTGGNTIYF
CDR3 DNA: TGTGCCAGCAAATTCGGGACAGGGGGAAACACCATATATTTT
J gene: TRBJ1-3
D gene: TRBD1
clone size: .
V gene: TRBV19
CDR3 length: 14

CDR3 protein: CASSFRTDTYEQYF
CDR3 DNA: TGTGCCAGCAGCTTCCGGACAGATACCTACGAGCAGTACTTC
J gene: TRBJ2-7
D gene: .
clone size: once
V gene: TRBV7-8
CDR3 length: 14

CDR3 protein: CASSLASQNTEAFF
CDR3 DNA: TGTGCCAGCAGCTTGGCCAGTCAGAACACTGAAGCTTTCTTT
J gene: TRBJ1-1
D gene: .
clone size: .
V gene: TRBV5-4
CDR3 length: 14

CDR3 protein: CASSLTGTNYGYTF
CDR3 DNA: TGTGCCAGCAGTTTAACAGGGACTAACTATGGCTACACCTTC
J gene: TRBJ1-2
D gene: .
clone size: few
V gene: TRBV28
CDR3 length: 14

CDR3 protein: CASSHEPTGDGYTF
CDR3 DNA: TGTGCCAGCAGTCACGAACCGACAGGGGATGGCTACACCTTC
J gene: TRBJ1-2
D gene: TRBD1
clone size: .
V gene: TRBV27
CDR3 length: 14

CDR3 protein: CASSPGTGVTDTQYF
CDR3 DNA: TGTGCCAGCAGCCCCGGGACAGGGGTGACAGATACGCAGTATTTT
J gene: TRBJ2-3
D gene: TRBD1
clone size: .
V gene: TRBV7-7
CDR3 length: 15

CDR3 protein: CATARQGARNSQYF
CDR3 DNA: TGTGCCACCGCAAGACAGGGGGCTAGGAACAGTCAGTACTTC
J gene: TRBJ2-4
D gene: TRBD1
clone size: .
V gene: TRBV15
CDR3 length: 14